Here is one T cell receptor beta chain with its context. Antigen unknown. The data were taken from a study of T cell repertoires in ileal Crohn's disease. Study-wide context: Median disease duration was 7.9 years; about 35% smoked at surgery.

This CDR3 has 13 residues. The germline V gene encodes CDR1 MNHNS and CDR2 SASEGT. The germline V and J ends were trimmed by 7 bases and 7 bases, with 15 bases remaining between them. Study-level results: Compared with non-smokers, active smokers at surgery showed more clonal expansions. Compared with CD4 T cells, sorted CD8 cells carried more expanded clones. Endoscopic recurrence occurred in every patient whose clonality exceeded 26.8%.

Using immunoSEQ multiplex PCR, the repertoire was profiled, and TCRdb retains in-frame clones only, with some absent. Among approximately 13,000 clones listed, about 71% were seen once. Sequences were obtained from ileal tissue. This chain links TRBV6-1 with TRBJ2-3, with D possibly called TRBD1 or TRBD2 (6 bases each). This clonotype was sampled from an adult with Crohn's disease. CDR3 protein: CASIGVGGYTQYF. The CDR3 DNA reads as TGTGCCAGCATTGGGGTAGGGGGGTATACGCAGTATTTT.